The 24 T cell receptor beta chains below all came from one sample that was sequenced in a study of T cells in Graves' hyperthyroidism and ophthalmopathy. TCR beta CDR3 sequences were amplified from RNA transcripts. The HTBI set primed first-round TCR CDR3 RT-PCR. Each CDR3 protein is one row after TCRdb ran MiXCR on the multiplex PCR reads. The table shows about 350,000 distinct CDR3 sequences, with about a sixth occurring only once. What was sequenced was blood. All receptors derive from a woman between 40 and 50 years old with Graves' ophthalmopathy.

V and J are TRBV20-1 and TRBJ1-2; tentatively, D is TRBD1 (5 bases). CDR3 length: 10 amino acids. Trimming took off 7 bases at V and 9 bases at J, with 12 bases between the two ends. CDR1 and CDR2 from the germline V gene are DFQATT and SNEGSKA (reference sequence). CDR3 amino acids: CSVPLGRYTF. DNA for the CDR3: TGCAGTGTCCCCTTGGGGCGCTACACCTTC.

At least ten counts were recorded for this clonotype. The chain is built from TRBV14 and TRBJ2-2; weak D call: TRBD1 (6 bases). Germline V gene sequence: CDR1 SGHDN, CDR2 FVKESK. The CDR3 runs to 18 residues. V gave up 1 base and J gave up 4 bases, with 19 bases separating them. The CDR3, as DNA: TGTGCCAGCAGCCAAGGGAGGACGGGACACGGTAGCACCGGGGAGCTGTTTTTT. This gives the protein CASSQGRTGHGSTGELFF.

This clonotype was seen at least ten times. This chain links TRBV20-1 with TRBJ2-5, with D perhaps TRBD2 (5 bases). Germline CDR1 reads DFQATT; CDR2 reads SNEGSKA (reference sequence). The length of the CDR3 is 14 residues. V shed 2 bases and J shed 5 bases, with 15 bases lying between them. The CDR3 loop reads CSARPASIWETQYF. The CDR3 DNA reads TGCAGTGCTAGACCTGCTAGCATATGGGAGACCCAGTACTTC.

The chain is built from TRBV10-3 and TRBJ1-1; D gene unclear. The CDR3 loop spans 13 amino acids. V was cut by 7 bases and J by 0 bases, with 9 bases left in between. Germline lookup yields CDR1 ENHRY and CDR2 SYGVKD. The CDR3 loop reads CAIKAGLNTEAFF. For the CDR3, the DNA is TGTGCCATCAAGGCGGGCCTGAACACTGAAGCTTTCTTT.

There are a few counts of this clonotype. The chain is built from TRBV13 and TRBJ1-2; D unresolved. The CDR3 length is 15 residues. The V gene's germline CDR1 is PRHDT and CDR2 FYEKMQ (reference sequence). Trimming removed 1 base from V and 4 bases from J, with 13 bases in between. The CDR3, as DNA: TGTGCCAGCAGCTTAGTAGGGCAGCCGGTCTATGGCTACACCTTC. Its translation is CASSLVGQPVYGYTF.

This clonotype was seen repeatedly, ten times or more. V and J are TRBV6-2 or TRBV6-3 and TRBJ1-3, with a possible D match to TRBD1 (5 bases). The germline V and J ends were trimmed by 7 bases and 0 bases, with 25 bases remaining between them. CDR3 size: 19 residues. CDR1 is MNHEY, CDR2 SVGEGT, per germline. DNA for the CDR3: TGTGCCAGCAATTGGATATTATCTTTCGACAGAGACTCTGGAAACACCATATATTTT. This gives the protein CASNWILSFDRDSGNTIYF.

The V and J genes are TRBV27 and TRBJ2-7; D unresolved. Trimming left V 5 bases short and J 5 bases short, with 16 bases between. Germline CDR1 reads MNHEY; CDR2 reads SMNVEV (reference sequence). The CDR3 is 14 amino acids. The CDR3 DNA sequence: TGTGCCAGCAGTCATCACGGACCCCTCGACGAGCAGTACTTC. This gives the protein CASSHHGPLDEQYF.

Concerning this clonotype itself: This may come from a read error, since a much larger clone is one base off. Lacking the conserved final phenylalanine or tryptophan, this CDR3 likely reflects a read error. The chain is built from TRBV11-2 and TRBJ2-6; no firm D call. This CDR3 contains 16 residues. Trimming took 2 bases from V and 2 from J, leaving 10 bases between them. Germline CDR1 reads SGHAT; CDR2 reads FQNNGV. CDR3: CASSLRAPTGANVLTL. CDR3 coding DNA: TGTGCCAGCAGCTTAAGAGCTCCAACTGGGGCCAACGTCCTGACTTTA.

The sample holds many counts of this clonotype. The V and J genes are TRBV20-1 and TRBJ1-2; 7 bases fit TRBD1. Germline CDR1 DFQATT, CDR2 SNEGSKA (reference sequence). This CDR3 is 13 amino acids long. J was trimmed by 7 bases and V by 5 bases; bases with no gene match: 10. CDR3 sequence (DNA): TGCAGTGCTGCCAGGGGGGATTACAGTGGCTACACCTTC. This codes for CSAARGDYSGYTF.

The table lists this clonotype with many counts. V gene TRBV6-5 combines with J gene TRBJ2-7, with D tentatively TRBD1 (7 bases). Germline V CDR1 and CDR2: MNHEY, SVGAGI. V was cut by 0 bases and J by 4 bases, with 16 bases left in between. The CDR3 spans 16 residues. The CDR3 is CASSYSTRTGGYEQYF. The CDR3 DNA sequence: TGTGCCAGCAGTTACTCGACTAGGACAGGAGGATACGAGCAGTACTTC.

This clonotype was observed many times. The V and J genes are TRBV27 and TRBJ2-7, with D uncertain. Per germline, CDR1 MNHEY and CDR2 SMNVEV (reference sequence). Trimming took 2 bases from V and 5 from J, leaving 4 bases between them. The CDR3 has 11 amino acids. This CDR3 is CASSLPHEQYF. Written as DNA, the CDR3 is TGTGCCAGCAGTTTACCCCACGAGCAGTACTTC.

This clonotype was detected ten times or more. This chain links TRBV7-9 with TRBJ1-2; no clear D gene. Looked up from germline, CDR1 is SEHNR and CDR2 is FQNEAQ (reference sequence). The CDR3 has 11 residues. The V end was cut by 5 bases, the J end by 6 bases, with 7 bases between. The CDR3 bases are TGTGCCAGCAGCCCGGACGATGGCTACACCTTC. This codes for CASSPDDGYTF.

The V and J genes are TRBV5-1 and TRBJ2-7, with 8 bases aligning to TRBD2. Germline V gives CDR1 SGHRS, CDR2 YFSETQ. Losses at the gene ends were 3 bases for V and 3 bases for J; bases not matched to a gene: 5. The CDR3 consists of 14 residues. The CDR3 here is CASSWAGTSYEQYF. The DNA of the CDR3 is TGCGCCAGCAGCTGGGCCGGGACTAGCTACGAGCAGTACTTC.

The sample holds many counts of this clonotype. In DNA, the CDR3 is TGTGCCAGCAGTGAAAGGCCTCTCTATGGCTACACCTTC. Its translation: CASSERPLYGYTF. The gene calls are TRBV6-1 and TRBJ1-2; D gene uncertain. CDR1 and CDR2 from the germline V gene are MNHNS and SASEGT. The germline V and J ends were trimmed by 2 bases and 4 bases, with 8 bases remaining between them. The CDR3 runs 13 residues.

This clonotype appeared many times. J is TRBJ1-1 and V is TRBV11-1; D unresolved. The germline V and J ends were trimmed by 3 bases and 5 bases, with 10 bases remaining between them. The CDR3 consists of 13 residues. Per germline, CDR1 SGHAT and CDR2 FQDESV (reference sequence). The CDR3 coding sequence is TGTGCCAGCAGCTTTACGGACGGGACTGAAGCTTTCTTT. Amino acid sequence: CASSFTDGTEAFF.

For this clonotype: One base away lies a much larger clone, so this may be a sequencing read error. V usage is TRBV5-1 and J usage is TRBJ2-5; no definite D call. CDR3 length equals 14 residues. From germline, CDR1 is SGHRS and CDR2 YFSETQ. V lost 2 bases and J lost 1, with 9 bases in between. CDR3 loop: CASSLMQFQETQYF. CDR3 bases: TGCGCCAGCAGCTTAATGCAGTTCCAAGAGACCCAGTACTTC.

The rearrangement uses TRBV30 and TRBJ1-1; 10 bases fit TRBD1. V was pared by 2 bases and J by 1 base, with 10 bases of the junction left unmatched. Germline assignment: CDR1 GTSNPN and CDR2 SVGIG (reference sequence). This CDR3 spans 17 amino acids. The CDR3 sequence: CAWSTRTGGIKNTEAFF. The CDR3 DNA sequence: TGTGCCTGGAGTACTAGGACAGGGGGGATAAAGAACACTGAAGCTTTCTTT.

In its sample, this clonotype was seen many times. The chain links TRBV11-2 to TRBJ2-7; TRBD2 aligns across 7 bases. Trimming cost V 5 bases and J 1 base; bases outside gene matches: 5. This CDR3 is built from 14 residues. CDR1 and CDR2 (germline): SGHAT, FQNNGV. Written as DNA, the CDR3 is TGTGCCAGCAGCGACGGACTAGAATCCTACGAGCAGTACTTC. Amino acid sequence: CASSDGLESYEQYF.

This clonotype was seen many times. The chain links TRBV7-2 to TRBJ1-2; no definite D call. The CDR3 totals 12 residues. CDR1 and CDR2 from the germline V gene are SGHTA and FQGNSA. The V gene lost 1 base and the J gene lost 7 bases, with 7 bases spanning the gap. The CDR3 bases are TGTGCCAGCAGCTTAGATGAGGGTGGCTACACCTTC. This encodes CASSLDEGGYTF.

This clonotype was observed many times. This CDR3 reads CASRISGTGSKETQYF. As DNA, the CDR3 is TGTGCCAGCAGGATTTCCGGGACAGGGAGTAAAGAGACCCAGTACTTC. The chain couples TRBV28 to TRBJ2-5; 9 bases fit TRBD1. Per the germline V gene, CDR1 is MDHEN and CDR2 is SYDVKM. The V and J ends lost 6 bases and 3 bases, in that order; junction bases with no gene match: 11. The CDR3 is made up of 16 amino acids.

This clonotype came up a few times. The junction differs from germline at one of its ends, possibly a read error. The chain recombines TRBV12-3 or TRBV12-4 with TRBJ1-1, with unresolved D. The CDR3 runs 14 residues. The CDR3 bases are TGTGCCAGCACCGATATGGCGGGGAACACTGAAGCTTCCTTT. Its translation: CASTDMAGNTEASF.

Concerning this clonotype: Given a much more abundant clone one base away, this may be a read error. The rearrangement links TRBV28 to TRBJ1-1, with 8 bases aligning to TRBD1. This CDR3 comprises 15 residues. Germline CDR1 MDHEN, CDR2 SYDVKM. In DNA, the CDR3 is TGTGCCAGTAGTTTATCCCGGACAGGGAACTCTGAAGCTTTCTTT. This encodes CASSLSRTGNSEAFF.

The chain has TRBV6-2 or TRBV6-3 and TRBJ2-7, with D possibly being TRBD2 (6 bases). CDR3 length equals 15 residues. With 5 bases removed from V and 0 bases from J, the gap between germline ends came to 14 bases. Germline values: CDR1 MNHEY, CDR2 SVGEGT. This chain's CDR3 is CASSTPGLNSYEQYF. The CDR3 DNA is TGTGCCAGCAGTACACCGGGACTTAACTCCTACGAGCAGTACTTC.

This clonotype was detected many times. V gene TRBV2 combines with J gene TRBJ2-5; no definite D call. The germline gives CDR1 SNHLY, CDR2 FYNNEI. V shed 5 bases and J shed 3 bases, with 4 bases lying between them. This CDR3 has 11 amino acids. DNA of the CDR3: TGTGCCAGCAGTAAGAAAGAGACCCAGTACTTC. It translates to CASSKKETQYF.